This T cell receptor (beta chain) was profiled in a study of long-term antiretroviral therapy in people with HIV. Study results and caveats: Narrower CDR3 length ranges marked HIV repertoires relative to controls.

The trim removed 6 bases at V and 5 bases at J, leaving 7 bases unmatched. The CDR3 covers 14 residues. Germline CDR1 MNHEY, CDR2 SVGAGI. This clone was seen only once. Its antigen remains unidentified. Researchers report immunoSEQ v3.0 was run at survey level. Clones were sequenced by immunoSEQ multiplex PCR, and TCRdb holds only the in-frame ones, with some missing. The sample yields some 17,000 clones, roughly 80% seen once. This TCR came from a woman between 50 and 59 years old with HIV. J is TRBJ2-5 and V is TRBV6-5; the match to TRBD2 covers 9 bases. The sequencing used unsorted PBMCs, collected 2.5 years before starting antiretroviral therapy. The chain's CDR3 is CASSHSGGGETQYF. CDR3 DNA: TGTGCCAGCAGCCATAGCGGGGGAGGCGAGACCCAGTACTTC.